The 11 T cell receptor beta chains listed next were all sequenced from one sample in a study of T cell changes during pregnancy in multiple sclerosis (dated by TCRdb to about 2019). Library preparation used the immunoSEQ multiplex PCR assay. TCRdb obtained this table from immuneACCESS and retained in-frame rearrangements with V and J assigned. These tables miss some clones; where compared with another copy, unresolved V genes account for less than half of the shortfall, and the remainder is unexplained. This sample lists 20,000 to 25,000 clones; approximately 89% were detected once. The ten largest clonotypes hold 0.68% of the sample. The starting material was CD4+ T cells from peripheral blood mononuclear cells, obtained in the third trimester of pregnancy. The receptors were gathered from a female donor with multiple sclerosis, enrolled in a pregnancy study.

This clone was counted a single time. The V call is TRBV5-1, the J call TRBJ2-6; D is ambiguous. The V gene lost 4 bases and the J gene lost 4 bases, with 18 bases spanning the gap. CDR3 length: 17 residues. The V gene's germline CDR1 is SGHRS and CDR2 YFSETQ. In nucleotides, the CDR3 is TGCGCCAGCAGCCCGACTTTGTGGATATCCGGGGCCAACGTCCTGACTTTC. This gives the protein CASSPTLWISGANVLTF.

The chain recombines TRBV5-8 with TRBJ1-5, with D perhaps matching TRBD1 (6 bases). V lost 7 bases and J 2 bases, leaving 13 bases between the germline ends. Germline values: CDR1 SGHTS, CDR2 YDEGEE. This CDR3 is 14 amino acids long. The CDR3 DNA sequence: TGTGCCAGCGGGAGGGGGGACGGCAATCAGCCCCAGCATTTT. The encoded protein is CASGRGDGNQPQHF.

The rearrangement uses TRBV12-5 and TRBJ2-6, with D maybe TRBD1 (5 bases). Looked up from germline, CDR1 is LGHNT and CDR2 is FRNRAP. This CDR3 has 18 amino acids. V was pared by 4 bases and J by 0 bases, with 16 bases between. DNA of the CDR3: TGTGCTAGTGGTTCCCTCGACAGAGGTTTCTCTGGGGCCAACGTCCTGACTTTC. The encoded protein is CASGSLDRGFSGANVLTF.

This clone was seen only once. The chain joins TRBV25-1 to TRBJ1-1; TRBD1 matches at 7 bases. The CDR3 has 14 residues. V shed 8 bases and J 3 bases; nucleotides not matched to a gene: 9. The germline V gene encodes CDR1 MGHDK and CDR2 SYGVNS. The CDR3 protein is CASSPQGTYTEAFF. The DNA for the CDR3 is TGTGCCAGCTCCCCACAGGGGACCTACACTGAAGCTTTCTTT.

This chain uses TRBV5-5 with TRBJ2-7; weak D call: TRBD1 (6 bases). Germline V gene sequence: CDR1 SGHKS, CDR2 YYEKEE (reference sequence). V lost 6 bases to trimming and J lost 0 bases, with 19 bases between them. The CDR3 length is 16 residues. This CDR3 reads CASNLRGTTTSYEQYF. The CDR3 coding sequence is TGTGCCAGCAATCTGAGGGGGACAACCACCTCCTACGAGCAGTACTTC.

The J gene is TRBJ2-3, the V gene TRBV9, with TRBD2 matching over 11 bases. The CDR3 consists of 17 residues. V trimming: 1 base; J trimming: 4 bases; junction bases outside the gene matches: 8. Looked up from germline, CDR1 is SGDLS and CDR2 is YYNGEE. In nucleotides, the CDR3 is TGTGCCAGCAGCGTATTCGGGACTAGCGGTGCAGCAGATACGCAGTATTTT. The encoded protein is CASSVFGTSGAADTQYF. Combining the CDR3 with reference TRBV9 and TRBJ2-3 gives the whole variable domain DSGVTQTPKHLITATGQRVTLRCSPRSGDLSVYWYQQSLDQGLQFLIQYYNGEERAKGNILERFSAQQFPDLHSELNLSSLELGDSALYFCASSVFGTSGAADTQYFGPGTRLTVL.

The chain carries TRBV11-2 and TRBJ2-5; maybe TRBD2 (6 bases). The CDR3 is 16 amino acids. With 5 bases removed from V and 2 bases from J, the gap between germline ends came to 18 bases. Germline V lookup: CDR1 SGHAT, CDR2 FQNNGV. Written as DNA, the CDR3 is TGTGCCAGCAGCCCTTCACGGACTAATTTTCAAGAGACCCAGTACTTC. It yields the protein CASSPSRTNFQETQYF.

The chain recombines TRBV5-1 with TRBJ2-1, with a possible D match to TRBD1 (5 bases). The germline gives CDR1 SGHRS, CDR2 YFSETQ. This CDR3 is 14 amino acids long. V was trimmed by 4 bases and J by 6 bases, leaving 14 bases between them. CDR3 in amino acids: CASSLTLGVNEQFF. The CDR3 DNA sequence: TGCGCCAGCAGCCTAACCTTAGGGGTCAATGAGCAGTTCTTC.

The chain recombines TRBV2 with TRBJ1-6; D unresolved. The CDR3 contains 12 residues. Per the germline V gene, CDR1 is SNHLY and CDR2 is FYNNEI. V dropped 1 base and J dropped 13 bases, with 8 bases sitting between them. This CDR3 is CASSEVGEPLHF. The CDR3 region has the DNA TGTGCCAGCAGTGAAGTCGGGGAGCCCCTCCACTTT.

V usage is TRBV7-2 and J usage is TRBJ2-7, with D uncertain. CDR3 size: 13 residues. The germline V gene encodes CDR1 SGHTA and CDR2 FQGNSA. V was clipped by 4 bases and J by 0 bases, with 7 bases between them. Here the CDR3 DNA reads TGTGCCAGCAGCTGGGCAGGCTCCTACGAGCAGTACTTC. Protein: CASSWAGSYEQYF.

This clone appeared a single time. V gene TRBV11-2 combines with J gene TRBJ2-7; TRBD2 matches 10 bases. The CDR3 is made up of 16 amino acids. The ends lost 3 bases at V and 3 bases at J; junction bases unmatched: 8. Germline loops: CDR1 SGHAT, CDR2 FQNNGV. DNA of the CDR3: TGTGCCAGCAGCTTTCACCCTAGCGGGGGTCTCTACGAGCAGTACTTC. Protein sequence: CASSFHPSGGLYEQYF.